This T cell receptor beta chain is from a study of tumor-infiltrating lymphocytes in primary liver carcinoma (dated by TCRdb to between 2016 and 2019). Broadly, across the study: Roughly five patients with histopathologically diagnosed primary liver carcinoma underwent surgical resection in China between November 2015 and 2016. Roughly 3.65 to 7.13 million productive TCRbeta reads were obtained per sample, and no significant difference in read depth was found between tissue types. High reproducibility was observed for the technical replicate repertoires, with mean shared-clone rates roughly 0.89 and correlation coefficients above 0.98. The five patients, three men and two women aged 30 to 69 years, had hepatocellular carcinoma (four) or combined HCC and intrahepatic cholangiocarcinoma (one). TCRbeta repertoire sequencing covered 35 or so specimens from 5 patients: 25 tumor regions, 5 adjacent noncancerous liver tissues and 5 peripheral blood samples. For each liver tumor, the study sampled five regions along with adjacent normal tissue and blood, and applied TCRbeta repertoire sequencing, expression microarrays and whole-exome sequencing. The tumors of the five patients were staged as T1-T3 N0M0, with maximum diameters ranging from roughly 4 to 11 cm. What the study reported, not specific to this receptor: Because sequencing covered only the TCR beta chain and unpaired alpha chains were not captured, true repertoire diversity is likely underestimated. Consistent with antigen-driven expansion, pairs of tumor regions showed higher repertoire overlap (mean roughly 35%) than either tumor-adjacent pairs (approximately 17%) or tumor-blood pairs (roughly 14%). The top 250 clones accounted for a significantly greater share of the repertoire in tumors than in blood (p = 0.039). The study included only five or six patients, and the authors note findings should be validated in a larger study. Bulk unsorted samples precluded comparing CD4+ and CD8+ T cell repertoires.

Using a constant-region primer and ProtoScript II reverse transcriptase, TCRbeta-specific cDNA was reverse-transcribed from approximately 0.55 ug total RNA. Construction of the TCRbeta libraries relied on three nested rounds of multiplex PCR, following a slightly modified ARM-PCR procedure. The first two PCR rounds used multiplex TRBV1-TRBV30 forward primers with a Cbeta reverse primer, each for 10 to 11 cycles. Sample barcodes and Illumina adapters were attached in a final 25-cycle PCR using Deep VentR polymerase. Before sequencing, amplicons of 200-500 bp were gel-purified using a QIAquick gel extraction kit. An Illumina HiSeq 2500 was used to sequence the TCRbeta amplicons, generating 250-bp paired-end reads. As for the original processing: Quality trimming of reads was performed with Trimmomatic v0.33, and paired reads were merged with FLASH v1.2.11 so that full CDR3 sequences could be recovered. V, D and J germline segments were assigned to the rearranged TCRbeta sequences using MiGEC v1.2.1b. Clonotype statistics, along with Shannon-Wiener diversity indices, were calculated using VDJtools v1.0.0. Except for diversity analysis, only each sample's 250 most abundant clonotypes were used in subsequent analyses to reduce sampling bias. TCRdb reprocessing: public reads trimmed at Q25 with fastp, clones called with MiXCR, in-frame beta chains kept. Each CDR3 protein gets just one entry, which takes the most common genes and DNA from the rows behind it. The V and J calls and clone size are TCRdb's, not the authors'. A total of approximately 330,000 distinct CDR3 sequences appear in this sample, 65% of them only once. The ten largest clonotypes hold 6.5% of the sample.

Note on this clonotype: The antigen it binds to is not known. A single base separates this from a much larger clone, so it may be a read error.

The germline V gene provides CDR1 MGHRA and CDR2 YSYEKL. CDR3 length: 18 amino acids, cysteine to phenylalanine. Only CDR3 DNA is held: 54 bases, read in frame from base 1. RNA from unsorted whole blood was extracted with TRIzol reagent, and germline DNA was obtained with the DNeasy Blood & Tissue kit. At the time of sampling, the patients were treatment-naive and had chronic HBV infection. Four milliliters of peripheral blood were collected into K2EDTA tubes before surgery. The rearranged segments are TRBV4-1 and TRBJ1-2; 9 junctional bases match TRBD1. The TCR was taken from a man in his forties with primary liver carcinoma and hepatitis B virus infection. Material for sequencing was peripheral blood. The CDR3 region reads CASSQVRGPRGQGLGYSF. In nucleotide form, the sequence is TGCGCCAGCAGCCAAGTTCGAGGGCCCCGGGGACAGGGTTTGGGCTACAGCTTC.